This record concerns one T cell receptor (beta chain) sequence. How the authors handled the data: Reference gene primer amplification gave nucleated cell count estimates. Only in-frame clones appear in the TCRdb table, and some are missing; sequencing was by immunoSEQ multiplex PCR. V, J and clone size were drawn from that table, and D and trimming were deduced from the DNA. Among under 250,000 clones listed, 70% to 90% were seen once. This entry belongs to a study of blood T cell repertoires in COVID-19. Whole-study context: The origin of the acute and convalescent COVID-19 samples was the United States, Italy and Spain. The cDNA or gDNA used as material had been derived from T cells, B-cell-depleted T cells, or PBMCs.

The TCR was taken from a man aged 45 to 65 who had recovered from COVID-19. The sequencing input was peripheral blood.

CDR3: CASSLRTSGRFETQYF. In nucleotides, the CDR3 is TGTGCCAGCAGCCTCCGGACTAGCGGGAGGTTCGAGACCCAGTACTTC. This sequence joins TRBV5-6 and TRBJ2-5, with 14 bases that match TRBD2. The V gene end was trimmed by 4 bases and the J gene end by 5 bases; junction bases not matched to a gene: 7. The CDR3 spans 16 residues. CDR1 SGHDT and CDR2 YYEEEE come from the germline V gene.